The source of this TCR beta chain is a study of shared clonotypes between healthy human individuals. The method was immunoSEQ multiplex PCR; TCRdb's version includes in-frame clones alone and lacks a portion of them. In the table there are some 1 million clones, about 75% of which are singletons. The germline V and J ends were trimmed by 1 base and 5 bases, with 11 bases remaining between them. The CDR3 runs to 14 residues. Germline assignment: CDR1 MNHNS and CDR2 SASEGT. On this clone itself: Other DNA sequences within the sample encode an identical CDR3.

The sample comprised memory CD4+ T cells sorted from blood. Indicated subset: CD45RA-negative fraction. This receptor was obtained from a man between 18 and 35 years old in good health. The rearrangement uses TRBV6-1 and TRBJ1-1; D is perhaps TRBD1 (5 bases). DNA for the CDR3: TGTGCCAGCAGTGAAGTCCCAGGGCGGACTGAAGCTTTCTTT. Translation: CASSEVPGRTEAFF.